One sample yielded the 8 T cell receptor beta chains listed below, sequenced in a study of T-cell reconstitution after alpha-beta-depleted transplantation in children. Unique molecular identifiers were incorporated during preparation of the TCRbeta library. TCRdb re-derived calls from the PCR reads in MiXCR, one entry per CDR3 protein. This sample has fewer than 550,000 distinct CDR3 sequences, with 9.5% to 12% found just once. The starting material was PBMCs, mostly from graft donor cells, obtained 180 days after TCRalphabeta/CD19-depleted stem cell transplant. The receptor set was obtained from a female patient aged 2-15 years who had a stem cell transplant for aplastic anemia, so the T cells may come from the graft donor.

This clonotype was detected ten times or more. V is TRBV5-1 and J is TRBJ2-7; TRBD2 matches 13 bases. The CDR3 runs 15 residues. V lost 3 bases to trimming and J lost 1 base; unmatched junction nucleotides: 1. In germline, CDR1 is SGHRS, CDR2 YFSETQ. CDR3 in DNA: TGCGCCAGCAGCTCGGGACTAGCGGGGTCCTACGAGCAGTACGTC. The encoded protein is CASSSGLAGSYEQYV.

This clonotype was recorded at least ten times. V gene TRBV5-6 combines with J gene TRBJ2-7; D gene uncertain. Germline lookup yields CDR1 SGHDT and CDR2 YYEEEE. V shed 4 bases and J shed 0 bases, with 11 bases lying between them. The length of the CDR3 is 14 residues. The CDR3 DNA reads as TGTGCCAGCAGCCCGGATTTGTCCTCCTACGAGCAGTACTTC. It yields the protein CASSPDLSSYEQYF.

The rearrangement uses TRBV7-9 and TRBJ2-7, with 9 positions matching TRBD2. The CDR3 length is 16 residues. V was pared by 5 bases and J by 1 base, with 9 bases of the junction left unmatched. Germline assignment: CDR1 SEHNR and CDR2 FQNEAQ (reference sequence). Written as DNA, the CDR3 is TGTGCCAGCAGCAATCTAGGGACTAGCCTATCCTACGAGCAGTACTTC. This sequence encodes CASSNLGTSLSYEQYF.

This clonotype was counted ten times or more. The chain recombines TRBV24-1 with TRBJ2-1, with 11 positions matching TRBD2. This CDR3 comprises 16 residues. V gave up 4 bases and J gave up 4 bases; unmatched junction bases: 5. Per the germline V gene, CDR1 is KGHDR and CDR2 is SFDVKD. This CDR3 reads CATSDRLAGTYNEQFF. CDR3 DNA: TGTGCCACCAGTGACCGACTAGCGGGAACTTACAATGAGCAGTTCTTC.

The chain combines TRBV5-4 with TRBJ2-7, with 11 bases aligning to TRBD2. V was clipped by 4 bases and J by 2 bases; unmatched bases: 2. CDR1 is SGHNT, CDR2 YYREEE, per germline (reference sequence). There are 14 residues in the CDR3. The CDR3 bases are TGTGCCAGCAGCGCGACTAGCGGGACCTACGAGCAGTACTTC. Protein product: CASSATSGTYEQYF.

In the case of this clonotype: One end of the junction is discordant with germline, which a read error may explain. The V call is TRBV7-2, the J call TRBJ1-2; tentatively, D is TRBD1 (6 bases). Germline V gene lookup returns CDR1 SGHTA and CDR2 FQGNSA. The CDR3 loop spans 13 amino acids. CDR3 bases: TGCGCCAGCAGCTCGACAGGAGGCTATGGCTACACCTTC. Encoded protein: CASSSTGGYGYTF.

The chain uses TRBV20-1 and TRBJ1-5, with 11 nucleotides matching TRBD1. The CDR3 extends over 14 amino acids. Germline loops: CDR1 DFQATT, CDR2 SNEGSKA (reference sequence). The V gene end was trimmed by 0 bases and the J gene end by 11 bases; junction bases not matched to a gene: 6. In DNA form, the CDR3 reads TGCAGTGCTAGAGATGCGGGGACAGGGGGGTCCCAGCATTTT. Translated, it gives CSARDAGTGGSQHF.

This chain connects TRBV5-1 to TRBJ2-3, with D tentatively TRBD1 (5 bases). Germline CDR1 is SGHRS and CDR2 is YFSETQ. V gave up 1 base and J gave up 2 bases, with 17 bases separating them. The CDR3 has 17 residues. The CDR3 region is CASSLSTGVPITDTQYF. Here the CDR3 DNA reads TGCGCCAGCAGCTTGAGCACAGGCGTTCCAATCACAGATACGCAGTATTTT.